The entry below gives a single TCR beta chain sequence along with its context. Germline lookup yields CDR1 LNHDA and CDR2 SQIVND (reference sequence). The CDR3 extends over 15 amino acids. TRB was amplified by touch-down multiplex PCR, primer pools A and B combined. TCRdb reprocessed the multiplex PCR reads; each CDR3 protein has one entry and no DNA is given. The sample totals about 5,500 distinct CDR3 sequences. TRB was amplified from approximately 250 ng of peripheral blood genomic DNA per sample. This entry is derived from a study of T cell clusters in autoimmune cytopenias. These data were also reused for a study on T cell repertoires in aging, cancer and after chemotherapy.

Sequences were obtained from peripheral blood. This receptor was taken from a human donor in good health. The V call is TRBV19, the J call TRBJ1-6; TCRdb outputs TRBD1, but without DNA this stays unchecked. CDR3 in amino acids: CASNPGGAEGSPLHF.